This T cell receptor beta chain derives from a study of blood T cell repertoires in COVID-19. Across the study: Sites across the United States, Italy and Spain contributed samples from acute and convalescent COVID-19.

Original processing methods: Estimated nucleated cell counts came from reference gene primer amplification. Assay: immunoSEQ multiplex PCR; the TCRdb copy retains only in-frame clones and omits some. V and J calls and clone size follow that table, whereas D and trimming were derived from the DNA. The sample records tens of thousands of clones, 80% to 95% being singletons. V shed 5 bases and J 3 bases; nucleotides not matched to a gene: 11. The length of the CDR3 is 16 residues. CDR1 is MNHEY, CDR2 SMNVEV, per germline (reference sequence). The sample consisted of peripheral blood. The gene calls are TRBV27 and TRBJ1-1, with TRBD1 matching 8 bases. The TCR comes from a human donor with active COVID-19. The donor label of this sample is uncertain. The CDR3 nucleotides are TGTGCCAGCAGTCCCCGCCAGGGGGCAACACACACTGAAGCTTTCTTT. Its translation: CASSPRQGATHTEAFF.